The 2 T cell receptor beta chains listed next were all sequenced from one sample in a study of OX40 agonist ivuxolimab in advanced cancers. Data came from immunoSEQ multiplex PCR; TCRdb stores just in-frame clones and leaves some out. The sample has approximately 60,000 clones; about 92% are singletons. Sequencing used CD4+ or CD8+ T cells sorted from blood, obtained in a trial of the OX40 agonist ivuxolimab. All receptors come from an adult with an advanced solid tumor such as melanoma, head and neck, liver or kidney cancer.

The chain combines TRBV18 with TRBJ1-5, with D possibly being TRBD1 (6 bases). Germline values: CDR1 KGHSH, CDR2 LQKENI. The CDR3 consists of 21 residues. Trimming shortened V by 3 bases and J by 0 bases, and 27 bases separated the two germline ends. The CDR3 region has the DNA TGTGCCAGCTCACCTCCCCCCCCCTGGACAGAGGTGGGACTTAGCAATCAGCCCCAGCATTTT. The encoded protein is CASSPPPPWTEVGLSNQPQHF.

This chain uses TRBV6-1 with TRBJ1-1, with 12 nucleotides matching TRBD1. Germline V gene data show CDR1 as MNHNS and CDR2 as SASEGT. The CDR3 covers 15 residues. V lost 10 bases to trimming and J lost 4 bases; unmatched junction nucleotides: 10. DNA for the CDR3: TGTGCCACTTCGGGACAGGGGGCTAGTGGCACTGAAGCTTTCTTT. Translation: CATSGQGASGTEAFF.